Listed here is a single TCR beta chain. Germline CDR1 reads SGHKS; CDR2 reads YYEKEE (reference sequence). The V and J ends lost 4 bases and 1 base respectively, with 11 bases between them. The length of the CDR3 is 14 residues. The data were taken from a study of blood T cell repertoires in COVID-19. Whole-study context: Samples taken during acute and convalescent COVID-19 were collected in the United States, Italy and Spain. PBMCs, B-cell-depleted T cells, or T cells provided the cDNA or gDNA that made up the material.

In the authors' methods: Amplification with reference gene primers provided the estimates of nucleated cell counts. Sequencing was performed with immunoSEQ multiplex PCR; in TCRdb, only in-frame clones are kept and a portion is missing. That table furnishes V, J and clone size, whereas the DNA furnished D and trimming. The table includes roughly 86,000 clones, about 80% detected once. This receptor was taken from a man aged 55 to 70 with acute or convalescent COVID-19. The sequencing sample was made of peripheral blood. V is TRBV5-5 and J is TRBJ1-1; D unclear. The CDR3 loop reads CASSRSLQNTEAFF. The CDR3 DNA is TGTGCCAGCAGCCGGTCACTTCAGAACACTGAAGCTTTCTTT.